The 32 T cell receptor beta chains below all came from one sample that was sequenced in a study of human T cells and chemical hapten exposure. Time point given: patch test 1, 2 weeks after DPC sensitization. Treatment specified: therapeutic diphenylcyclopropenone sensitization with weekly scalp DPC. TCRdb ran MiXCR on the RACE reads and lists one entry per CDR3 protein. In the table there are approximately 80,000 distinct CDR3 sequences, roughly 7.1% of which are singletons. This sample comprised whole blood, obtained in connection with sensitization to the hapten diphenylcyclopropenone (DPC). The receptors shown here come from a woman between 25 and 40 years old with alopecia areata. Some clones in this sample may be carry-over from other donors' samples.

This clonotype was counted only a few times. The V call is TRBV20-1, the J call TRBJ1-5; tentative D call: TRBD1 (5 bases). V was trimmed by 5 bases and J by 0 bases, leaving 8 bases between them. The V gene's germline CDR1 is DFQATT and CDR2 SNEGSKA (reference sequence). The CDR3 is made up of 13 amino acids. The CDR3 coding sequence is TGCAGTGCTCGGGACTTTAGCAATCAGCCCCAGCATTTT. It is translated as CSARDFSNQPQHF.

This rearrangement joins TRBV7-3 to TRBJ2-3; no clear D. Trimming pared 5 bases from V and 0 bases from J, leaving 12 bases between. Germline lookup yields CDR1 SGHTA and CDR2 FQGTGA. The CDR3 runs 15 residues. This chain's CDR3 is CASSPRETSTDTQYF. The DNA for the CDR3 is TGTGCCAGCAGCCCTCGAGAAACCAGCACAGATACGCAGTATTTT.

At least ten counts were recorded for this clonotype. CDR3 DNA: TGTGCCAGCAGCGTAGTGGGGATCACAGATACGCAGTATTTT. Translated: CASSVVGITDTQYF. The chain uses TRBV9 and TRBJ2-3, with D uncertain. This CDR3 is built from 14 residues. V was cut by 0 bases and J by 2 bases, with 7 bases left in between. Germline V gene sequence: CDR1 SGDLS, CDR2 YYNGEE.

This chain links TRBV12-3 or TRBV12-4 with TRBJ1-4; TRBD1 aligns across 8 bases. The CDR3 contains 15 residues. With 6 bases clipped from V and 6 bases from J, the junction kept 9 bases outside the gene matches. The CDR3 is CASSPGGRGHEKLFF. The CDR3 nucleotides are TGTGCCAGCAGCCCGGGTGGCAGGGGGCATGAAAAACTGTTTTTT.

The rearrangement joins TRBV7-2 to TRBJ2-7; either TRBD1 or TRBD2 may supply D (6 bases each). V was cut by 5 bases and J by 6 bases, with 17 bases left in between. The CDR3 consists of 14 residues. Germline CDR1 reads SGHTA; CDR2 reads FQGNSA. CDR3 sequence: CASSLYRGEREQYF. DNA of the CDR3: TGTGCCAGCAGCCTCTATAGGGGGGAACGCGAGCAGTACTTC.

The sample holds many counts of this clonotype. The V and J genes are TRBV7-8 and TRBJ1-1; D is possibly TRBD1 (6 bases). CDR3 length equals 14 residues. V was clipped by 4 bases and J by 0 bases, with 9 bases between them. Per the germline V gene, CDR1 is SGHVS and CDR2 is FQNEAQ. CDR3 in DNA: TGTGCCAGCAGCTCGGGACAAATGAACACTGAAGCTTTCTTT. Translation: CASSSGQMNTEAFF.

This clonotype was seen a few times. This chain connects TRBV6-4 to TRBJ2-3; TRBD1 matches at 8 bases. The junction had 0 bases not matched to a gene; V was cut back by 3 bases and J by 1 base. The CDR3 has 14 residues. Germline lookup yields CDR1 MRHNA and CDR2 SNTAGT. CDR3 loop: CASSEGQGTDTQYF. CDR3 nucleotide sequence: TGTGCCAGCAGTGAGGGACAGGGCACAGATACGCAGTATTTT.

The J gene is TRBJ1-2, the V gene TRBV2; TRBD1 is a possible D gene (5 bases). CDR3 length equals 15 residues. V was clipped by 6 bases and J by 0 bases, with 14 bases between them. Looked up from germline, CDR1 is SNHLY and CDR2 is FYNNEI. This CDR3 reads CASSHDGRANYGYTF. The CDR3 coding sequence is TGTGCCAGCAGCCACGACGGCAGGGCTAACTATGGCTACACCTTC.

On this clonotype itself: A much larger clone lies one base from this, so it may be a read error. The chain employs TRBV7-9 and TRBJ2-3; 8 bases line up with TRBD1. The CDR3 spans 13 residues. CDR1 SEHNR and CDR2 FQNEAQ come from the germline V gene (reference sequence). The CDR3 nucleotides read TGTGCCAGCAGCTCGAGAACCGGGACAGGCGTAGGTTTT. Its protein is CASSSRTGTGVGF.

Worth noting for this clonotype: This clone may be a read error of a much larger clone one base away. The chain links TRBV6-1 to TRBJ1-5; D perhaps matches TRBD1 (6 bases). Germline CDR1 is MNHNS and CDR2 is SASEGT. The CDR3 loop spans 15 amino acids. The CDR3 protein is CASSESWGRDQPQNF. The CDR3 DNA reads TGTGCCAGCAGTGAATCTTGGGGGCGAGATCAGCCCCAGAATTTT.

This clonotype was found a few times. The chain employs TRBV10-3 and TRBJ2-3; a possible D gene is TRBD2 (5 bases). Germline CDR1 reads ENHRY; CDR2 reads SYGVKD. The CDR3 has 13 residues. With 11 bases removed from V and 1 base from J, the gap between germline ends came to 13 bases. CDR3 sequence: CAARAGGTDTQYF. The CDR3 region has the DNA TGTGCCGCGAGGGCCGGGGGCACAGATACGCAGTATTTT.

A few counts support this clonotype. The V call is TRBV7-2, the J call TRBJ2-3; D gene uncertain. This CDR3 spans 15 amino acids. Germline V lookup: CDR1 SGHTA, CDR2 FQGNSA. Trimming cost V 1 base and J 0 bases, with 8 bases left between them. Written as DNA, the CDR3 is TGTGCCAGCAGCTTAGTGGCGGAGAGCACAGATACGCAGTATTTT. Translated: CASSLVAESTDTQYF.

This clonotype has ten or more counts. This sequence joins TRBV6-5 and TRBJ1-2; no clear D gene. The V and J ends lost 5 bases and 2 bases respectively, with 18 bases between them. This CDR3 is built from 16 residues. In germline, CDR1 is MNHEY, CDR2 SVGAGI. This CDR3 reads CASSSWVLRRNYGYTF. CDR3 sequence (DNA): TGTGCCAGCAGTAGCTGGGTTCTAAGACGGAACTATGGCTACACCTTC.

CDR3 residues: CSVAGSGNTIYF. CDR3 bases: TGCAGCGTTGCGGGTTCTGGAAACACCATATATTTT. The V call is TRBV29-1, the J call TRBJ1-3, with D uncertain. The V and J ends lost 4 bases and 1 base respectively, with 5 bases between them. CDR3 length equals 12 residues. Germline CDR1 SQVTM, CDR2 ANQGSEA.

This clonotype occurred many times. Written as DNA, the CDR3 is TGCGCCAGCAGCATGGAGGGAAACACCATATATTTT. Its protein product is CASSMEGNTIYF. The chain recombines TRBV5-1 with TRBJ1-3; D not resolved. Trimming stripped 4 bases from V and 4 bases from J, with 6 bases between. In germline, CDR1 is SGHRS, CDR2 YFSETQ. CDR3 length equals 12 residues.

In this sample, this clonotype turned up a few times. This rearrangement joins TRBV11-2 to TRBJ1-1; unclear D gene. The CDR3 is 17 residues long. V was clipped by 1 base and J by 0 bases, with 15 bases between them. CDR1 is SGHAT, CDR2 FQNNGV, per germline. CDR3 region: CASSLGRFATLNTEAFF. The CDR3 DNA sequence: TGTGCCAGCAGCTTAGGTCGCTTTGCGACACTGAACACTGAAGCTTTCTTT.

This chain connects TRBV5-8 to TRBJ1-6; D gene uncertain. V was cut by 2 bases and J by 0 bases, with 18 bases left in between. Germline V gene data show CDR1 as SGHTS and CDR2 as YDEGEE. This CDR3 contains 19 residues. CDR3 amino acids: CASSFPGTTQSSYNSPLHF. The CDR3, as DNA: TGTGCCAGCAGCTTCCCAGGAACAACGCAGAGCTCCTATAATTCACCCCTCCACTTT.

This clonotype has ten or more counts. The chain combines TRBV13 with TRBJ1-2; D uncertain. There are 14 residues in the CDR3. V was trimmed by 5 bases and J by 6 bases, leaving 16 bases between them. Germline CDR1 is PRHDT and CDR2 is FYEKMQ (reference sequence). This CDR3 reads CASSPIRVPNGYTF. CDR3 sequence (DNA): TGTGCCAGCAGCCCAATCCGGGTGCCGAATGGCTACACCTTC.

This clonotype was detected a few times. V and J are TRBV7-6 and TRBJ2-7; TRBD1 agrees at 11 bases. V lost 5 bases and J lost 3; bases outside the gene matches: 6. Germline loops: CDR1 SGHVS, CDR2 FNYEAQ. The CDR3 loop spans 15 amino acids. CDR3 sequence (DNA): TGTGCCAGCAGCCCGCAGGGGACAGGGGGCTACGAGCAGTACTTC. Its protein product is CASSPQGTGGYEQYF.

V usage is TRBV12-3 or TRBV12-4 and J usage is TRBJ1-2; D gene ambiguous. This CDR3 region has 14 residues. The germline V and J ends were trimmed by 1 base and 1 base, with 7 bases remaining between them. The DNA for the CDR3 is TGTGCCAGCAGTTTAGTTGGGATTAACTATGGCTACACCTTC. It translates to CASSLVGINYGYTF.

This chain joins TRBV30 and TRBJ1-4, with TRBD1 matching 7 bases. CDR3 length equals 13 residues. V shed 5 bases and J 8 bases; nucleotides not matched to a gene: 8. From germline, CDR1 is GTSNPN and CDR2 SVGIG (reference sequence). The chain's CDR3 is CAWSTGNREKLFF. DNA of the CDR3: TGTGCCTGGTCGACAGGGAATCGGGAAAAACTGTTTTTT.

This clonotype was observed at least ten times. The chain uses TRBV2 and TRBJ1-1; D not certain. Germline V gene data show CDR1 as SNHLY and CDR2 as FYNNEI. The CDR3 runs 14 residues. Trimming pared 5 bases from V and 1 base from J, leaving 11 bases between. The CDR3 region is CASSSESRNTEAFF. The CDR3 DNA follows: TGTGCCAGCAGTTCTGAGTCCAGGAACACTGAAGCTTTCTTT.

As regards this clonotype: A much larger clone lies a single base off, so this may be a read error. The rearrangement uses TRBV7-9 and TRBJ2-7, with D perhaps matching TRBD2 (6 bases). V was clipped by 1 base and J by 6 bases, with 19 bases between them. The length of the CDR3 is 16 residues. Germline lookup yields CDR1 SEHNR and CDR2 FQNEAQ (reference sequence). CDR3 amino acids: CASSLGRCGVTSEQYF. In DNA, the CDR3 is TGTGCCAGCAGCTTAGGCCGTTGCGGGGTCACCTCCGAGCAGTACTTC.

This clonotype has at least ten counts. The chain has TRBV5-1 and TRBJ1-1, with D tentatively TRBD1 (5 bases). V was cut by 7 bases and J by 4 bases, with 11 bases left in between. The germline V gene has CDR1 SGHRS and CDR2 YFSETQ. The CDR3 totals 12 residues. For the CDR3, the DNA is TGCGCCAGCTCCGGTGGGGGCACTGAAGCTTTCTTT. Amino acids: CASSGGGTEAFF.

This clonotype was observed a handful of times. The J gene is TRBJ2-2, the V gene TRBV20-1; D call uncertain. Germline lookup yields CDR1 DFQATT and CDR2 SNEGSKA (reference sequence). This CDR3 is 15 amino acids long. V was clipped by 2 bases and J by 2 bases, with 12 bases between them. Written as DNA, the CDR3 is TGCAGTGCTAGAAAGTGGGCAGATAACACCGGGGAGCTGTTTTTT. Translation: CSARKWADNTGELFF.

This clonotype was observed many times. V is TRBV20-1 and J is TRBJ2-7, with 8 positions matching TRBD1. Germline CDR1 is DFQATT and CDR2 is SNEGSKA (reference sequence). The length of the CDR3 is 11 residues. The J segment lost 5 bases and the V segment lost 3 bases, leaving 0 bases of the junction unmatched. The CDR3 loop is CSARDRDEQYF. CDR3 DNA sequence: TGCAGTGCTAGGGACAGGGACGAGCAGTACTTC.

This clonotype was observed at least ten times. The rearrangement links TRBV5-1 to TRBJ1-6; 10 bases are a match to TRBD1. The germline V gene encodes CDR1 SGHRS and CDR2 YFSETQ. The CDR3 sequence is 15 residues long. V lost 3 bases, J lost 11 bases, and 8 bases stayed unmatched. CDR3 nucleotide sequence: TGCGCCAGCAGCTCGGGACAGGGGTCGTCAGCACCCCTCCACTTT. Translating it yields CASSSGQGSSAPLHF.

This clonotype came up a few times. The J gene is TRBJ1-5, the V gene TRBV20-1; D possibly corresponds to TRBD1 (5 bases). The CDR3 covers 14 residues. The germline V and J ends were trimmed by 6 bases and 3 bases, with 15 bases remaining between them. Germline V lookup: CDR1 DFQATT, CDR2 SNEGSKA (reference sequence). CDR3 amino acids: CSAPDTLFNQPQHF. CDR3 nucleotide sequence: TGCAGTGCCCCGGACACCCTTTTCAATCAGCCCCAGCATTTT.

This clonotype showed up many times. V and J are TRBV6-5 and TRBJ2-3; D could derive from TRBD1 or TRBD2 (6 bases each). CDR1 and CDR2 (germline): MNHEY, SVGAGI. This CDR3 has 14 amino acids. Trimming shortened V by 7 bases and J by 2 bases, and 13 bases separated the two germline ends. The CDR3 reads CASKVGGHTDTQYF. DNA of the CDR3: TGTGCCAGCAAAGTCGGGGGACACACAGATACGCAGTATTTT.

This clonotype came up many times. The gene calls are TRBV5-1 and TRBJ2-3; D possibly corresponds to TRBD1 (5 bases). The CDR3 has 18 residues. CDR1 is SGHRS and CDR2 is YFSETQ in the germline V gene. The ends were cut back, 4 bases at V and 0 bases at J, with 21 bases in the middle. This CDR3 is CASSPAPVRQFSTDTQYF. The CDR3 DNA reads as TGCGCCAGCAGCCCGGCTCCCGTCCGACAGTTTAGCACAGATACGCAGTATTTT. The complete variable domain, with remaining parts taken from reference TRBV5-1 and TRBJ2-3, reads KAGVTQTPRYLIKTRGQQVTLSCSPISGHRSVSWYQQTPGQGLQFLFEYFSETQRNKGNFPGRFSGRQFSNSRSEMNVSTLELGDSALYLCASSPAPVRQFSTDTQYFGPGTRLTVL.

This clonotype came up many times. The V call is TRBV7-2, the J call TRBJ2-5; 11 positions agree with TRBD1. V shed 4 bases, J shed 2 bases, and the junction held 3 bases outside the gene matches. The germline V gene has CDR1 SGHTA and CDR2 FQGNSA. The CDR3 has 15 residues. As DNA, the CDR3 is TGTGCCAGCAGCTCTGGGACAGGGGGGCAAGAGACCCAGTACTTC. Translating it yields CASSSGTGGQETQYF.

This clonotype has at least ten counts. The rearrangement links TRBV29-1 to TRBJ2-5; no firm D call. The CDR3 consists of 13 residues. In germline, CDR1 is SQVTM, CDR2 ANQGSEA. The V gene lost 4 bases and the J gene lost 5 bases, with 14 bases spanning the gap. For the CDR3, the DNA is TGCAGCGTTGTGGCCCAAGTGGCTGAGACCCAGTACTTC. Translating it yields CSVVAQVAETQYF.